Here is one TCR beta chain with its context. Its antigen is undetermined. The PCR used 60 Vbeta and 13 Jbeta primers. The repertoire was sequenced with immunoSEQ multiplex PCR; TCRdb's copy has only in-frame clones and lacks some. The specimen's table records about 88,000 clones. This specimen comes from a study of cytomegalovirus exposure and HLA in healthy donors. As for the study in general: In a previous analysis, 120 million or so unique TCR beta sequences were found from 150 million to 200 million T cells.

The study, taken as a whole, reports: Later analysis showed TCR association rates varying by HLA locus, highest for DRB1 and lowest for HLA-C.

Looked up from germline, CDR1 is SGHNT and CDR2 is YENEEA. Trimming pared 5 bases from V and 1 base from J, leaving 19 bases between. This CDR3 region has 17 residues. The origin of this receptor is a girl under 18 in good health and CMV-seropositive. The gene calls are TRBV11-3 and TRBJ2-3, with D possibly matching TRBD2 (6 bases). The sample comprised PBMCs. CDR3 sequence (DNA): TGTGCCAGCAGCCGATTTCCTCCGGGGGTGGGCACAGATACGCAGTATTTT. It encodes CASSRFPPGVGTDTQYF.